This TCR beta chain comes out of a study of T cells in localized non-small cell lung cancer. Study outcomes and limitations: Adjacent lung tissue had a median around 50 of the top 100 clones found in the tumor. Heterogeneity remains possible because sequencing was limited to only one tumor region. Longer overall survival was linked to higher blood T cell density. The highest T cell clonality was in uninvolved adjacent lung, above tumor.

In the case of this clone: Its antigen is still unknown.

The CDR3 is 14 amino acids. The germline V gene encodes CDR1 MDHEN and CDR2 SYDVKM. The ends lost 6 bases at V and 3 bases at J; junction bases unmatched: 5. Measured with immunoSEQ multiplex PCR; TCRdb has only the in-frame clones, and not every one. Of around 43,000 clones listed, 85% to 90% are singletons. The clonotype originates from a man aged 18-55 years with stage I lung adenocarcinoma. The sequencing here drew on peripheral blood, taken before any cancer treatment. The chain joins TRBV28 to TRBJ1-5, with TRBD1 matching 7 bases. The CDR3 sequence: CASSSGGSNQPQHF. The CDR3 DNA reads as TGTGCCAGCAGCTCAGGGGGATCCAATCAGCCCCAGCATTTT.